This T cell receptor (beta chain) appears in the sequencing data of a study of blood T cell repertoires in COVID-19 (TCRdb year 2020). Looking at the study overall: Collaborator samples came from the United States, Italy and Spain and covered acute and convalescent phases of COVID-19. The repertoires were made available in a free public database intended to serve as a resource for research on the immune response to SARS-CoV-2. Where available, HLA class I and class II types were taken from metadata supplied by the sample provider and were not determined by assay-based typing. Subjects who had been exposed to COVID-19, were actively infected with it, or had recovered from it provided the deeply sampled blood TCRbeta repertoires that made up the dataset. Samples came from the ongoing ImmuneRACE study (first 160 participants) plus 1,254 subjects from 6 global collaborators. A de-identified subject ID, COVID-19 status, age in years and sex were almost always included in the sample metadata. The material from the prospective study consisted of cDNA or gDNA derived from T cells, B-cell-depleted T cells, or PBMCs. The study at large found these results: The quantity of clinical and demographic metadata differed by source and by participant and was supplied without curation.

The collaborating institutions used their own protocols to collect whole blood in K2EDTA tubes. For TCRbeta analysis, collaborators shipped samples as frozen whole blood, isolated PBMCs, or DNA extracted from either of those sample types. TCRbeta CDR3 regions were amplified from genomic DNA using the immunoSEQ Assay, a bias-controlled multiplex PCR. On the authors' methods: The number of nucleated cells in each sample was estimated by amplification of reference gene primers within the assay. To quantify the absolute abundance of each unique TCRbeta CDR3 rearrangement, sequence reads were collapsed and filtered. For each sample, productive Simpson clonality was calculated as the square root of Simpson's diversity index across productive rearrangements. TCRdb limited this immuneACCESS table to in-frame rearrangements with V and J called. A share of clones is missing; checked studies link under half to unresolved V genes, and the rest is unexplained. That table is the source of V, J and clone size, and D and trimming were worked out from the DNA. The sample table contains 90,000 to 120,000 clones; only one count was recorded for more than 70% of them. The ten largest make up approximately 4.9% of the sample.

The cysteine opens and the phenylalanine closes a CDR3 of 14 amino acids. Here the CDR3 DNA is all that survives: 42 bases in frame from base 1. CDR1 SNHLY and CDR2 FYNNEI are derived from the germline V gene. V gives up 4 bases and J gives up 7 bases, and the segment between their germline ends measures 11 bases. As concerns this clone: Its cognate antigen has yet to be identified. No per-base quality is available; no much larger clone lies one base away.

The rearranged segments are TRBV2 and TRBJ1-6; the best D guess is TRBD1, with 6 bases matching. This sequence was found in a man aged 40-55 years with active or convalescent COVID-19. Sequences were obtained from peripheral blood. In nucleotides, the sequence is TGTGCCAGCAGTGTGGACAGAAGAAATTCACCCCTCCACTTT. Protein translation: CASSVDRRNSPLHF.